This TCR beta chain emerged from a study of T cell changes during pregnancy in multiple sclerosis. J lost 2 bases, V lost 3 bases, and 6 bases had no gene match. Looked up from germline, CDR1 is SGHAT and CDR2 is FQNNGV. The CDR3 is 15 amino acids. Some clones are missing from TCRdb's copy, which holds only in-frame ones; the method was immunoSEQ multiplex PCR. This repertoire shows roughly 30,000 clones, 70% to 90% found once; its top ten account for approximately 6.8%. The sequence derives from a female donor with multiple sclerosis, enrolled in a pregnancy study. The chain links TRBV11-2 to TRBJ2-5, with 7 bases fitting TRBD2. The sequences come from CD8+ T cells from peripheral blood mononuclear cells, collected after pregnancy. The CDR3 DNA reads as TGTGCCAGCAGCTTTACGGGGGGTAATCAAGAGACCCAGTACTTC. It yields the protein CASSFTGGNQETQYF.